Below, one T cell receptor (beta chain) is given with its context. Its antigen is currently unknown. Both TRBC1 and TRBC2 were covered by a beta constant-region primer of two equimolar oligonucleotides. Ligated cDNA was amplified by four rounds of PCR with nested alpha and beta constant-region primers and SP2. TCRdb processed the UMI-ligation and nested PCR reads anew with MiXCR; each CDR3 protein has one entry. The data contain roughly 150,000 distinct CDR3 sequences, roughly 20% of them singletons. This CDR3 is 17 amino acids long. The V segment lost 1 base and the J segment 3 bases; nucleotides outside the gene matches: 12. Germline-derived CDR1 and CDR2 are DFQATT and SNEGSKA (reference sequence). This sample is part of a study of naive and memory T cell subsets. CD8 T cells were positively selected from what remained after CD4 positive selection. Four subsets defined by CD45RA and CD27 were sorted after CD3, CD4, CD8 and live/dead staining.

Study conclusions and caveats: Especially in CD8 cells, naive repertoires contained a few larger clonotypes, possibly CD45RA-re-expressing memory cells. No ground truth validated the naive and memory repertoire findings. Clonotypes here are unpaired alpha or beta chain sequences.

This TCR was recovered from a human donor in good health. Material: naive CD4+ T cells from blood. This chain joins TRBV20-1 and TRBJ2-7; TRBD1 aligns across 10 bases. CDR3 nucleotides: TGCAGTGCTAGAGGTTTGGGACAGGGGCCGCGGCACTACGAGCAGTACTTC. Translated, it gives CSARGLGQGPRHYEQYF.